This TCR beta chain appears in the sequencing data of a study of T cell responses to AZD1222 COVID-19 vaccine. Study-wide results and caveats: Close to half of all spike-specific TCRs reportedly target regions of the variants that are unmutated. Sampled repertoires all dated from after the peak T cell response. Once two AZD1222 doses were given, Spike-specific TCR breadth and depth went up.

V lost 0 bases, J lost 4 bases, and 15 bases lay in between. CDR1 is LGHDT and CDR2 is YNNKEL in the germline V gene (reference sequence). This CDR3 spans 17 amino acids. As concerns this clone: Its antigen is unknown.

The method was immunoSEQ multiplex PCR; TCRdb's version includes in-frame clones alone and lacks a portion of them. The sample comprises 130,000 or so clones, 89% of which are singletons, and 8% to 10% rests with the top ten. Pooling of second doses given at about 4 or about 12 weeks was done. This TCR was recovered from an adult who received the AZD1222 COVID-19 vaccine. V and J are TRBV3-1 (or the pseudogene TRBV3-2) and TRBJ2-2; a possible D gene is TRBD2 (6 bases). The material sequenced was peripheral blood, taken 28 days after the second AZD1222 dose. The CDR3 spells CASSQDSGLRGTGELFF. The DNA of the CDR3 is TGTGCCAGCAGCCAAGATAGCGGCTTAAGAGGCACCGGGGAGCTGTTTTTT.